The 28 T cell receptor beta chains reported below all come from one sample, sequenced in a study of technical replicates of blood from a few donors. Only in-frame clones appear in the TCRdb table, and some are missing; sequencing was by immunoSEQ multiplex PCR. The table shows about 94,000 clones, with approximately 95% occurring only once. Sample: T cells isolated from PBMCs. These receptors all come from a human donor in good health.

Only one count was recorded for this clone. CDR3 DNA: TGTGCCAGCAGCGTAGCGGCCCCGGGTGAGCAGTTCTTC. Amino acid sequence: CASSVAAPGEQFF. The gene calls are TRBV9 and TRBJ2-1, with unresolved D. From germline, CDR1 is SGDLS and CDR2 YYNGEE. The germline V and J ends were trimmed by 0 bases and 9 bases, with 10 bases remaining between them. The CDR3 spans 13 residues.

The rearrangement uses TRBV28 and TRBJ1-2, with D maybe TRBD1 (6 bases). Germline CDR1 MDHEN, CDR2 SYDVKM. The CDR3 is made up of 15 amino acids. The V gene lost 6 bases and the J gene lost 4 bases, with 18 bases spanning the gap. The CDR3 DNA follows: TGTGCCAGCAGCGCTTTGGGGGCGCCGGCCTATGGCTACACCTTC. Translating it yields CASSALGAPAYGYTF.

The CDR3 reads CAWSGIGVEKLFF. The CDR3 nucleotides read TGTGCCTGGAGTGGGATAGGGGTTGAAAAACTGTTTTTT. The chain links TRBV30 to TRBJ1-4, with D perhaps matching TRBD1 (5 bases). This CDR3 region has 13 residues. Per the germline V gene, CDR1 is GTSNPN and CDR2 is SVGIG (reference sequence). V lost 1 base and J 7 bases, leaving 10 bases between the germline ends.

The chain employs TRBV6-5 and TRBJ2-3; maybe TRBD1 (5 bases). From germline, CDR1 is MNHEY and CDR2 SVGAGI. Trimming stripped 6 bases from V and 3 bases from J, with 7 bases between. This CDR3 has 12 residues. CDR3 sequence (DNA): TGTGCCAGCAGCCCAGGGACAGATACGCAGTATTTT. This encodes CASSPGTDTQYF.

The J gene is TRBJ1-5, the V gene TRBV12-5; tentatively, D is TRBD1 (5 bases). In germline, CDR1 is LGHNT, CDR2 FRNRAP. The V gene lost 2 bases and the J gene lost 9 bases, with 17 bases spanning the gap. The CDR3 runs 15 residues. CDR3 DNA: TGTGCTAGTGGTTTGATACCAGGGAAGTCAATGCCCCAGCATTTT. It translates to CASGLIPGKSMPQHF.

This chain joins TRBV6-8 and TRBJ1-4; tentative D call: TRBD1 (5 bases). The CDR3 spans 14 residues. V was trimmed by 4 bases and J by 5 bases, leaving 11 bases between them. Germline loops: CDR1 MNHGY, CDR2 SAAAGT. CDR3 residues: CASSFDSGNEKLFF. In nucleotides, the CDR3 is TGTGCCAGCAGTTTCGACAGTGGCAATGAAAAACTGTTTTTT.

The rearrangement links TRBV7-3 to TRBJ2-1, with D perhaps matching TRBD2 (6 bases). Germline V gene sequence: CDR1 SGHTA, CDR2 FQGTGA. The germline V and J ends were trimmed by 5 bases and 5 bases, with 16 bases remaining between them. The CDR3 is made up of 15 amino acids. In DNA form, the CDR3 reads TGTGCCAGCAGCCCGAACGGTGCGGGACACAATGAGCAGTTCTTC. Translating it yields CASSPNGAGHNEQFF.

V usage is TRBV10-1 and J usage is TRBJ2-3, with D possibly being TRBD1 (6 bases). This CDR3 has 15 residues. V lost 3 bases, J lost 3 bases, and 13 bases lay in between. Germline CDR1 is WNHNN and CDR2 is SYGVQD (reference sequence). As DNA, the CDR3 is TGCGCCAGCAGTGAATTACAGGGTGGGACAGATACGCAGTATTTT. This gives the protein CASSELQGGTDTQYF.

The chain combines TRBV5-4 with TRBJ2-3, with 13 bases that match TRBD2. With 4 bases clipped from V and 5 bases from J, the junction kept 10 bases outside the gene matches. CDR3 length equals 17 residues. Germline V gene data show CDR1 as SGHNT and CDR2 as YYREEE (reference sequence). DNA of the CDR3: TGTGCCAGCAGCCCCCGGCGGGGACTAGCGGGGAAAGATACGCAGTATTTT. It yields the protein CASSPRRGLAGKDTQYF. Variable domain in full (rest from reference TRBV5-4 and TRBJ2-3): ETGVTQSPTHLIKTRGQQVTLRCSSQSGHNTVSWYQQALGQGPQFIFQYYREEENGRGNFPPRFSGLQFPNYSSELNVNALELDDSALYLCASSPRRGLAGKDTQYFGPGTRLTVL.

J is TRBJ1-5 and V is TRBV27; a weak D match, TRBD1 (6 bases). The V end lost 5 bases, the J end lost 10 bases, and 18 bases lay between the germline ends. Germline loops: CDR1 MNHEY, CDR2 SMNVEV (reference sequence). The CDR3 runs 14 residues. In DNA form, the CDR3 reads TGTGCCAGCAGTCCGATGGACAGCCTCGGTCCCCAGCATTTT. Protein: CASSPMDSLGPQHF.

The chain couples TRBV19 to TRBJ2-7, with 10 bases identical to TRBD2. After removal of 3 bases from V and 7 bases from J, the junction contained 9 bases not matched to a gene. The CDR3 is 15 amino acids. Germline CDR1 and CDR2: LNHDA and SQIVND (reference sequence). CDR3 protein: CASSIRLAGAREQYF. CDR3 bases: TGTGCCAGTAGTATTCGTCTAGCGGGAGCCAGGGAGCAGTACTTC.

V and J are TRBV9 and TRBJ1-1, with unresolved D. CDR1 and CDR2 from the germline V gene are SGDLS and YYNGEE. The V and J ends lost 6 bases and 1 base respectively, with 13 bases between them. The CDR3 is made up of 14 amino acids. The CDR3 sequence: CASTRRLANTEAFF. The CDR3 DNA is TGTGCCAGCACCCGAAGGCTAGCGAACACTGAAGCTTTCTTT.

DNA of the CDR3: TGTGCCACCAGCAGGGACGCCGGGACAGGAGGAACTGAAGCTTTCTTT. It yields the protein CATSRDAGTGGTEAFF. V and J are TRBV15 and TRBJ1-1, with 8 bases fitting TRBD1. Per the germline V gene, CDR1 is LNHNV and CDR2 is YYDKDF (reference sequence). Germline trimming cut 3 bases from V and 5 bases from J; bases unmatched to any gene: 11. The CDR3 spans 16 residues. Drawing the rest from reference TRBV15 and TRBJ1-1, the complete variable domain is DAMVIQNPRYQVTQFGKPVTLSCSQTLNHNVMYWYQQKSSQAPKLLFHYYDKDFNNEADTPDNFQSRRPNTSFCFLDIRSPGLGDTAMYLCATSRDAGTGGTEAFFGQGTRLTVV.

The rearrangement links TRBV9 to TRBJ2-1; 7 bases line up with TRBD2. V was pared by 4 bases and J by 0 bases, with 4 bases of the junction left unmatched. The CDR3 runs 15 residues. Germline V gene lookup returns CDR1 SGDLS and CDR2 YYNGEE. CDR3 nucleotide sequence: TGTGCCAGCAGCACCAGCGGGGACTCCTACAATGAGCAGTTCTTC. This codes for CASSTSGDSYNEQFF.

V usage is TRBV23-1 and J usage is TRBJ1-5; weak D call: TRBD1 (5 bases). TRBV23-1 is known as an ORF, though its function is uncertain. The V end was cut by 3 bases, the J end by 5 bases, with 23 bases between. This CDR3 comprises 18 residues. CDR3 residues: CASSQGRAPEIHDQPQHF. DNA of the CDR3: TGCGCCAGCAGTCAGGGCAGGGCTCCGGAAATTCACGATCAGCCCCAGCATTTT.

This chain links TRBV18 with TRBJ2-7; 7 nucleotides agree with TRBD2. Germline V gives CDR1 KGHSH, CDR2 LQKENI. J lost 1 base, V lost 2 bases, and 5 bases had no gene match. The CDR3 is 15 residues long. CDR3 loop: CASSPVPSGSYEQYF. The CDR3 DNA reads TGTGCCAGCTCACCAGTGCCTAGCGGTTCCTACGAGCAGTACTTC.

This chain uses TRBV9 with TRBJ1-3; D is unclear. CDR1 and CDR2 (germline): SGDLS, YYNGEE. This CDR3 spans 15 amino acids. V was clipped by 4 bases and J by 2 bases, with 13 bases between them. CDR3 protein: CASSNHARAGNTIYF. CDR3 DNA sequence: TGTGCCAGCAGCAACCACGCCCGGGCTGGAAACACCATATATTTT.

The chain recombines TRBV5-4 with TRBJ2-3; the match to TRBD2 covers 12 bases. Trimming at V came to 4 bases and at J to 0 bases, leaving 6 bases not matched to a gene. The CDR3 runs 17 residues. Germline V lookup: CDR1 SGHNT, CDR2 YYREEE (reference sequence). The CDR3 here is CASSAGLAGASTDTQYF. The CDR3 region has the DNA TGTGCCAGCAGCGCGGGACTAGCGGGTGCTAGCACAGATACGCAGTATTTT.

V usage is TRBV7-9 and J usage is TRBJ2-3; 8 bases agree with TRBD1. Germline V gives CDR1 SEHNR, CDR2 FQNEAQ (reference sequence). This CDR3 has 15 amino acids. V shed 5 bases and J 2 bases; nucleotides not matched to a gene: 6. DNA for the CDR3: TGTGCCAGCAGCCAAGGGACAGGAATCACAGATACGCAGTATTTT. Amino acid sequence: CASSQGTGITDTQYF.

CDR3 coding DNA: TGTGCCAGCAGCTTACCCCTAGCGGGAGTAATGTACGAGCAGTACTTC. It codes for CASSLPLAGVMYEQYF. The chain is built from TRBV11-2 and TRBJ2-7; 10 positions match TRBD2. The CDR3 sequence is 16 residues long. The ends lost 2 bases at V and 4 bases at J; junction bases unmatched: 8. Germline V gives CDR1 SGHAT, CDR2 FQNNGV.

The chain uses TRBV19 and TRBJ1-4, with a possible D match to TRBD1 (6 bases). V was cut by 4 bases and J by 0 bases, with 12 bases left in between. This CDR3 has 16 residues. Per germline, CDR1 LNHDA and CDR2 SQIVND (reference sequence). CDR3 sequence: CASSTGQPATNEKLFF. The CDR3 bases are TGTGCCAGTAGTACTGGACAGCCTGCAACTAATGAAAAACTGTTTTTT. Drawing the rest from reference TRBV19 and TRBJ1-4, the complete variable domain is DGGITQSPKYLFRKEGQNVTLSCEQNLNHDAMYWYRQDPGQGLRLIYYSQIVNDFQKGDIAEGYSVSREKKESFPLTVTSAQKNPTAFYLCASSTGQPATNEKLFFGSGTQLSVL.

The chain joins TRBV4-1 to TRBJ2-3; 9 bases are a match to TRBD2. CDR1 is MGHRA and CDR2 is YSYEKL in the germline V gene. V lost 7 bases to trimming and J lost 0 bases; unmatched junction nucleotides: 11. The CDR3 has 17 amino acids. The CDR3 loop is CASTPQGLAGSTDTQYF. For the CDR3, the DNA is TGCGCCAGCACCCCCCAGGGCCTAGCGGGAAGCACAGATACGCAGTATTTT.

The rearrangement links TRBV6-5 to TRBJ2-3; D perhaps matches TRBD2 (5 bases). Trimming pared 0 bases from V and 4 bases from J, leaving 14 bases between. CDR1 is MNHEY, CDR2 SVGAGI, per germline. The CDR3 spans 16 residues. CDR3 nucleotide sequence: TGTGCCAGCAGTTACTCGAGTGTGGGAGTCGCAGATACGCAGTATTTT. It is translated as CASSYSSVGVADTQYF.

The rearrangement joins TRBV5-1 to TRBJ2-6; TRBD1 agrees at 9 bases. The trim removed 6 bases at V and 2 bases at J, leaving 9 bases unmatched. CDR1 SGHRS and CDR2 YFSETQ come from the germline V gene. This CDR3 contains 17 residues. CDR3 residues: CASTRGDRETGANVLTF. The CDR3 DNA follows: TGCGCCAGCACCAGGGGGGACAGGGAGACTGGGGCCAACGTCCTGACTTTC.

V gene TRBV7-6 combines with J gene TRBJ1-1; 7 nucleotides align to TRBD1. Trimming removed 5 bases from V and 8 bases from J; junction bases left unmatched: 8. This CDR3 spans 13 amino acids. The germline V gene has CDR1 SGHVS and CDR2 FNYEAQ. The CDR3 DNA is TGTGCCAGCAGCCCGGGACAGAGCCCGGAAGCTTTCTTT. It is translated as CASSPGQSPEAFF.

This chain links TRBV25-1 with TRBJ1-1; 7 nucleotides align to TRBD1. V shed 8 bases, J shed 1 base, and the junction held 4 bases outside the gene matches. The V gene's germline CDR1 is MGHDK and CDR2 SYGVNS. The CDR3 runs to 13 residues. The CDR3 DNA is TGTGCCAGCTGGGGACAGTCGAACACTGAAGCTTTCTTT. Translated: CASWGQSNTEAFF.

This sequence joins TRBV5-1 and TRBJ2-2, with D perhaps matching TRBD2 (5 bases). This CDR3 comprises 15 residues. Germline CDR1 SGHRS, CDR2 YFSETQ. V dropped 4 bases and J dropped 0 bases, with 10 bases sitting between them. This CDR3 reads CASSTLLANTGELFF. In DNA, the CDR3 is TGCGCCAGCAGCACCCTACTAGCGAACACCGGGGAGCTGTTTTTT.

This chain joins TRBV2 and TRBJ2-7; 10 bases are shared with TRBD1. Looked up from germline, CDR1 is SNHLY and CDR2 is FYNNEI. J gave up 0 bases and V 4 bases, and 6 bases lay outside the gene matches. The CDR3 length is 16 residues. The CDR3 nucleotides are TGTGCCAGCAGTGGGCAGGGACAGGGGATCTCCTACGAGCAGTACTTC. This codes for CASSGQGQGISYEQYF.